The rows below give T cell receptor beta chains drawn from one sample of a study of blood T cell repertoires in COVID-19. Libraries were prepared by immunoSEQ multiplex PCR; TCRdb keeps only in-frame clonotypes and omits some of them. Found here are under 150,000 clones, roughly 79% of them singletons; the top ten hold under 14%. Sequencing was carried out using peripheral blood. These receptors were collected from a human donor in a cohort sampled during active COVID-19. Both conserved end residues are part of each CDR3. Fields, in order: J gene, clone size, V gene, D gene, CDR3 DNA, CDR3 protein. The D gene is left open where the match is weak. Clone size is given for some rows only: seen once, a few or many times, or a class if the clone is expanded.

j_call: TRBJ1-6; clone_size: .; v_call: TRBV30; d_call: .; cdr3_nt: TGTGCCTGGAGTGTAAGGGACATCTTTAATTCACCCCTCCACTTT; cdr3_aa: CAWSVRDIFNSPLHF
j_call: TRBJ1-2; clone_size: .; v_call: TRBV6-5; d_call: TRBD1; cdr3_nt: TGTGCCAGCAGACCCCGGACAGGGGGGAACTATGGCTACACCTTC; cdr3_aa: CASRPRTGGNYGYTF
j_call: TRBJ2-3; clone_size: few; v_call: TRBV9; d_call: TRBD2; cdr3_nt: TGTGCCAGCAGCGTAGTTGGGACTAGCGGGGGAGATACGCAGTATTTT; cdr3_aa: CASSVVGTSGGDTQYF
j_call: TRBJ1-5; clone_size: few; v_call: TRBV7-6; d_call: TRBD1; cdr3_nt: TGTGCCAGCAGCGAACGCTCACATCGACAGGGGAGTCAGCCCCAGCATTTT; cdr3_aa: CASSERSHRQGSQPQHF
j_call: TRBJ1-2; clone_size: .; v_call: TRBV29-1; d_call: .; cdr3_nt: TGCAGCGTTGAGACCGACAGGAGCGCTTCTGGCTACACCTTC; cdr3_aa: CSVETDRSASGYTF
j_call: TRBJ1-2; clone_size: .; v_call: TRBV5-1; d_call: .; cdr3_nt: TGCGCCAGCAGCTTGGAGTACAGGGATCACTATGGCTACACCTTC; cdr3_aa: CASSLEYRDHYGYTF
j_call: TRBJ1-6; clone_size: .; v_call: TRBV19; d_call: .; cdr3_nt: TGTGCCAGTAGTACTGACCTGGACTGGACGGGGGAATCACCCCTCCACTTT; cdr3_aa: CASSTDLDWTGESPLHF
j_call: TRBJ1-4; clone_size: .; v_call: TRBV5-1; d_call: .; cdr3_nt: TGCGCCAGCAGCTTGGCGCAGGGTCCTGCAACTAATGAAAAACTGTTTTTT; cdr3_aa: CASSLAQGPATNEKLFF
j_call: TRBJ1-3; clone_size: .; v_call: TRBV15; d_call: .; cdr3_nt: TGTGCCACCAGCAGAGTCAGCTCTGGAAACACCATATATTTT; cdr3_aa: CATSRVSSGNTIYF
j_call: TRBJ1-1; clone_size: few; v_call: TRBV6-6; d_call: .; cdr3_nt: TGTGCCAGCAGTTTCTTTGGAGGGGTGAACACTGAAGCTTTCTTT; cdr3_aa: CASSFFGGVNTEAFF
j_call: TRBJ2-7; clone_size: .; v_call: TRBV3-1/TRBV3-2; d_call: TRBD1; cdr3_nt: TGTGCCAGCAGTCAGACAGGGGGCGGCTACGAGCAGTACTTC; cdr3_aa: CASSQTGGGYEQYF
j_call: TRBJ1-2; clone_size: .; v_call: TRBV10-3; d_call: .; cdr3_nt: TGTGCCATCACAGAAAAACCAGGTCTCCCTGATGGCTACACCTTC; cdr3_aa: CAITEKPGLPDGYTF
j_call: TRBJ2-7; clone_size: .; v_call: TRBV13; d_call: TRBD2; cdr3_nt: TGTGCCAGCAAGCGGACTAGCGGGTACTCCTACGAGCAGTACTTC; cdr3_aa: CASKRTSGYSYEQYF
j_call: TRBJ2-5; clone_size: .; v_call: TRBV7-9; d_call: .; cdr3_nt: TGTGCCAGCAGCTTAGTAGCAGGGGGGCAAGAGACCCAGTACTTC; cdr3_aa: CASSLVAGGQETQYF
j_call: TRBJ2-7; clone_size: .; v_call: TRBV24-1; d_call: TRBD2; cdr3_nt: TGTGCCACCAGTGATCCCACACGGGGGGTAGGCGAGCAGTACTTC; cdr3_aa: CATSDPTRGVGEQYF
j_call: TRBJ2-2; clone_size: .; v_call: TRBV9; d_call: .; cdr3_nt: TGTGCCAGCAGCGTAGACGGGACTCACCTCACCGGGGAGCTGTTTTTT; cdr3_aa: CASSVDGTHLTGELFF
j_call: TRBJ2-3; clone_size: .; v_call: TRBV19; d_call: .; cdr3_nt: TGTGCCAGTAGCCGTACAGGGTCAAGGGGCTCTAGCACAGATACGCAGTATTTT; cdr3_aa: CASSRTGSRGSSTDTQYF
j_call: TRBJ2-3; clone_size: few; v_call: TRBV6-5; d_call: TRBD1; cdr3_nt: TGTGCCAGCACCTCTGGGACAGGGGGCGCGGATACGCAGTATTTT; cdr3_aa: CASTSGTGGADTQYF
j_call: TRBJ2-7; clone_size: .; v_call: TRBV5-6; d_call: TRBD1; cdr3_nt: TGTGCCAGCAGCGCGGACAGGGGGCCTTCCTACGAGCAGTACTTC; cdr3_aa: CASSADRGPSYEQYF
j_call: TRBJ1-2; clone_size: .; v_call: TRBV7-2; d_call: .; cdr3_nt: TGTGCCAGCAGCCCCGCCGGGGACTATGGCTACACCTTC; cdr3_aa: CASSPAGDYGYTF
j_call: TRBJ1-5; clone_size: .; v_call: TRBV10-2; d_call: TRBD1; cdr3_nt: TGCGCCAGCAGTGAGTCTAGGGACAGTCGCAATCAGCCCCAGCATTTT; cdr3_aa: CASSESRDSRNQPQHF
j_call: TRBJ2-5; clone_size: .; v_call: TRBV29-1; d_call: TRBD2; cdr3_nt: TGCAGCGCCCGGGGGGGTAGGACCCAAGAGACCCAGTACTTC; cdr3_aa: CSARGGRTQETQYF
j_call: TRBJ2-7; clone_size: .; v_call: TRBV7-9; d_call: TRBD2; cdr3_nt: TGTGCCAGCAGCTGGGAGGGACGTCTCTCCTACGAGCAGTACTTC; cdr3_aa: CASSWEGRLSYEQYF
j_call: TRBJ1-1; clone_size: .; v_call: TRBV7-6; d_call: TRBD1; cdr3_nt: TGTGCCAGCAGCGACAGGGCACGGATGAACACTGAAGCTTTCTTT; cdr3_aa: CASSDRARMNTEAFF
j_call: TRBJ1-2; clone_size: .; v_call: TRBV27; d_call: .; cdr3_nt: TGTGCCAGCAGTGCCACAGGGAGCTACTATGGCTACACCTTC; cdr3_aa: CASSATGSYYGYTF
j_call: TRBJ1-1; clone_size: .; v_call: TRBV3-1/TRBV3-2; d_call: TRBD1; cdr3_nt: TGTGCCAGCAGCCAAGACAGGGGGCGGACTGAAGCTTTCTTT; cdr3_aa: CASSQDRGRTEAFF
j_call: TRBJ2-3; clone_size: few; v_call: TRBV6-5; d_call: TRBD2; cdr3_nt: TGTGCCAGCATGATTAGCGGGAGAAGCACAGATACGCAGTATTTT; cdr3_aa: CASMISGRSTDTQYF
j_call: TRBJ2-1; clone_size: .; v_call: TRBV4-1; d_call: .; cdr3_nt: TGCGCCAGCAGCCGCGAACGGATGGGGCCGAGCTCCTACAATGAGCAGTTCTTC; cdr3_aa: CASSRERMGPSSYNEQFF